This TCR beta chain was retrieved from a study of shared clonotypes between healthy human individuals. CD45RO-negative CD8 cells positively selected for CCR7 made up the naive population, which excluded terminally differentiated effector memory CD45RA+ cells. Measured with immunoSEQ multiplex PCR; TCRdb has only the in-frame clones, and not every one. The sample records 550,000 to 750,000 clones, approximately 90% being singletons. Germline CDR1 and CDR2: SGHAT and FQNNGV. V trimming: 4 bases; J trimming: 5 bases; junction bases outside the gene matches: 15. This CDR3 contains 18 residues. As regards this clone: Antigen unknown.

Points from the study as a whole: Clonotypes shared by all four donors outscored non-shared clonotypes in generation probability. Sorted-subset sequencing, rarefaction showed, was incomplete despite large depth.

Sequencing was done on a sample of naive CD8+ T cells sorted from blood. The chain carries TRBV11-2 and TRBJ2-5; TRBD2 agrees at 11 bases. The sequence was collected from a man aged 30 to 39 in good health. The DNA of the CDR3 is TGTGCCAGCAGCTCACGAGAATTTAGCGGGAGGGCCCGGGAGACCCAGTACTTC. Amino acid sequence: CASSSREFSGRARETQYF.